These 22 T cell receptor beta chains originate from one sample sequenced in a study of glioma-infiltrating T cells after dendritic cell vaccination. Profiled with immunoSEQ multiplex PCR; TCRdb holds only in-frame clones, not every one. The sample records roughly 100,000 clones, over 80% being singletons. Indicated time point: after dendritic cell vaccination, including at tumor progression/relapse. Source: blood, taken after dendritic cell vaccination. The receptors here all came from a human donor with glioblastoma.

The CDR3 DNA sequence: TGTGCCAGCAGCAGGGGTCTTGAGGCAGATACGCAGTATTTT. This sequence encodes CASSRGLEADTQYF. This chain uses TRBV6-1 with TRBJ2-3, with a weak D call TRBD1 (6 bases). This CDR3 contains 14 residues. Trimming shortened V by 6 bases and J by 4 bases, and 14 bases separated the two germline ends. Germline CDR1 MNHNS, CDR2 SASEGT.

J is TRBJ1-2 and V is TRBV12-5; D remains unclear. Germline loops: CDR1 LGHNT, CDR2 FRNRAP. V was pared by 5 bases and J by 6 bases, with 16 bases between. CDR3 length: 14 residues. The CDR3 sequence: CASGHEGGLNGYTF. CDR3 sequence (DNA): TGTGCTAGTGGTCACGAGGGAGGGTTAAATGGCTACACCTTC.

The rearrangement links TRBV6-1 to TRBJ1-6; tentatively, D is TRBD1 (5 bases). V was clipped by 8 bases and J by 18 bases, with 17 bases between them. Germline lookup yields CDR1 MNHNS and CDR2 SASEGT. The CDR3 extends over 11 amino acids. The CDR3 DNA follows: TGTGCCAGCGGAGGGGAGGCAAAGGGCCACTTT. It codes for CASGGEAKGHF.

The gene calls are TRBV4-1 and TRBJ1-3; D remains unclear. Germline V CDR1 and CDR2: MGHRA, YSYEKL. V was pared by 0 bases and J by 1 base, with 10 bases between. The CDR3 is 16 residues long. As DNA, the CDR3 is TGCGCCAGCAGCCAAGATAAGAGGGTATCTGGAAACACCATATATTTT. This translates into CASSQDKRVSGNTIYF.

The CDR3 loop reads CASSPSQGEGTDTQYF. CDR3 nucleotide sequence: TGTGCCAGCAGCCCTTCCCAGGGGGAGGGCACAGATACGCAGTATTTT. V is TRBV14 and J is TRBJ2-3, with D perhaps TRBD1 (7 bases). V was trimmed by 4 bases and J by 1 base, leaving 15 bases between them. This CDR3 is built from 16 residues. Germline V gene data show CDR1 as SGHDN and CDR2 as FVKESK.

The genes are TRBV19 and TRBJ1-1; unclear D gene. Trimming pared 4 bases from V and 4 bases from J, leaving 28 bases between. The V gene's germline CDR1 is LNHDA and CDR2 SQIVND (reference sequence). The CDR3 has 19 amino acids. DNA for the CDR3: TGTGCCAGTAGTAAACGGATAAATTGGAGAATTGAGGGCGGCACTGAAGCTTTCTTT. Its translation: CASSKRINWRIEGGTEAFF.

The V gene is TRBV6-5, the J gene TRBJ1-2, with D possibly being TRBD1 (5 bases). CDR3 length equals 15 residues. The germline V and J ends were trimmed by 1 base and 2 bases, with 11 bases remaining between them. CDR1 is MNHEY and CDR2 is SVGAGI in the germline V gene. The CDR3 sequence: CASSYLTGDNYGYTF. The CDR3 DNA is TGTGCCAGCAGTTACTTAACAGGAGACAACTATGGCTACACCTTC.

The chain employs TRBV6-1 and TRBJ1-2, with 7 bases matching TRBD1. The CDR3 runs to 14 residues. With 4 bases clipped from V and 5 bases from J, the junction kept 7 bases outside the gene matches. CDR1 and CDR2 (germline): MNHNS, SASEGT. The CDR3 loop reads CASSARQGGYGYTF. The CDR3 DNA sequence: TGTGCCAGCAGTGCCAGACAGGGCGGGTATGGCTACACCTTC.

This chain connects TRBV5-1 to TRBJ1-2; TRBD1 aligns across 9 bases. The CDR3 runs 15 residues. Germline CDR1 and CDR2: SGHRS and YFSETQ. The V and J ends lost 0 bases and 8 bases, in that order; junction bases with no gene match: 8. This CDR3 reads CASSLAGTGQGGYTF. The CDR3 DNA sequence: TGCGCCAGCAGCTTGGCCGGGACAGGGCAAGGGGGCTACACCTTC. Using reference TRBV5-1 and TRBJ1-2 for the parts outside the CDR3, the full variable domain is KAGVTQTPRYLIKTRGQQVTLSCSPISGHRSVSWYQQTPGQGLQFLFEYFSETQRNKGNFPGRFSGRQFSNSRSEMNVSTLELGDSALYLCASSLAGTGQGGYTFGSGTRLTVV.

The rearrangement links TRBV7-9 to TRBJ1-1; D may be TRBD1 (5 bases). The CDR3 runs 14 residues. Germline V CDR1 and CDR2: SEHNR, FQNEAQ (reference sequence). V dropped 5 bases and J dropped 6 bases, with 16 bases sitting between them. The CDR3 bases are TGTGCCAGCAGCGATTGGGGCAGGATCCCTGAAGCTTTCTTT. This gives the protein CASSDWGRIPEAFF.

The chain uses TRBV6-6 and TRBJ2-7; 10 positions match TRBD1. The CDR3 sequence is 12 residues long. CDR1 and CDR2 (germline): MNHNY, SVGAGI (reference sequence). After removal of 7 bases from V and 5 bases from J, the junction contained 2 bases not matched to a gene. CDR3 in amino acids: CASKTGGHEQYF. CDR3 nucleotide sequence: TGTGCCAGCAAGACAGGGGGCCACGAGCAGTACTTC.

The genes are TRBV5-4 and TRBJ2-2; tentatively, D is TRBD1 (6 bases). Deletions cut 4 bases from V and 5 bases from J, with 15 bases between. The CDR3 spans 15 residues. The germline V gene encodes CDR1 SGHNT and CDR2 YYREEE (reference sequence). As DNA, the CDR3 is TGTGCCAGCAGCCCAAGGACAGACCTGACCGGGGAGCTGTTTTTT. It codes for CASSPRTDLTGELFF.

V is TRBV5-4 and J is TRBJ2-3; possible D gene TRBD1, 6 bases. The CDR3 length is 15 residues. The germline V gene has CDR1 SGHNT and CDR2 YYREEE (reference sequence). The germline V and J ends were trimmed by 2 bases and 2 bases, with 12 bases remaining between them. The CDR3 protein is CASSLDRSSTDTQYF. The CDR3 region has the DNA TGTGCCAGCAGCTTAGACAGGAGTTCCACAGATACGCAGTATTTT.

The rearrangement links TRBV5-1 to TRBJ2-7; tentative D call: TRBD1 (6 bases). The CDR3 consists of 15 residues. Germline V CDR1 and CDR2: SGHRS, YFSETQ. V lost 1 base, J lost 2 bases, and 13 bases lay in between. The CDR3 region is CASSLFGDTTYEQYF. The CDR3 DNA follows: TGCGCCAGCAGCTTGTTCGGGGACACCACCTACGAGCAGTACTTC.

This clone was counted only a few times. The rearrangement uses TRBV19 and TRBJ2-1, with 8 bases aligning to TRBD2. This CDR3 has 14 amino acids. Germline values: CDR1 LNHDA, CDR2 SQIVND (reference sequence). The ends lost 9 bases at V and 0 bases at J; junction bases unmatched: 4. The CDR3 coding sequence is TGTGCCAGCGAGCGGGGGAGCTCCTACAATGAGCAGTTCTTC. Translation gives CASERGSSYNEQFF.

The rearrangement uses TRBV2 and TRBJ1-6; D remains ambiguous. This CDR3 contains 15 residues. Germline CDR1 reads SNHLY; CDR2 reads FYNNEI. With 0 bases removed from V and 7 bases from J, the gap between germline ends came to 10 bases. CDR3 nucleotide sequence: TGTGCCAGCAGTGAAGCTAACGGCGGAAATTCACCCCTCCACTTT. Its protein product is CASSEANGGNSPLHF.

This clone was seen a few times. This chain links TRBV4-2 with TRBJ1-1, with D unclear. This CDR3 contains 15 residues. Germline CDR1 is LGHNA and CDR2 is YNFKEQ. V lost 0 bases to trimming and J lost 7 bases, with 15 bases between them. CDR3 bases: TGTGCCAGCAGCCAAGAAGCGGCGGGGAATGATGAAGCTTTCTTT. This translates into CASSQEAAGNDEAFF.

This chain uses TRBV14 with TRBJ2-1; 7 positions agree with TRBD1. V was pared by 5 bases and J by 1 base, with 8 bases of the junction left unmatched. Per the germline V gene, CDR1 is SGHDN and CDR2 is FVKESK. The CDR3 covers 16 residues. This chain's CDR3 is CASSYIGTVSYNEQFF. The CDR3 DNA is TGTGCCAGCAGCTATATCGGGACAGTTTCCTACAATGAGCAGTTCTTC.

The CDR3 spells CASSLAGGSPSYEQYF. The CDR3 DNA reads as TGTGCCAGCAGCTTGGCAGGGGGCTCCCCGAGCTACGAGCAGTACTTC. The chain has TRBV7-2 and TRBJ2-7, with 8 bases fitting TRBD1. Losses at the gene ends were 3 bases for V and 3 bases for J; bases not matched to a gene: 10. From germline, CDR1 is SGHTA and CDR2 FQGNSA. The length of the CDR3 is 16 residues.

The chain combines TRBV9 with TRBJ1-2; D remains unclear. This CDR3 region has 14 residues. Deletions cut 4 bases from V and 8 bases from J, with 18 bases between. Looked up from germline, CDR1 is SGDLS and CDR2 is YYNGEE. The CDR3 DNA reads as TGTGCCAGCAGCTTAACACCTCAGGTTCGCGGCTACACCTTC. This codes for CASSLTPQVRGYTF.

The V gene is TRBV28, the J gene TRBJ2-5; D possibly corresponds to TRBD1 (6 bases). The CDR3 has 14 residues. The germline V gene encodes CDR1 MDHEN and CDR2 SYDVKM. The V end was cut by 7 bases, the J end by 0 bases, with 12 bases between. The CDR3 DNA reads TGTGCCAGCACCATTAGGACAGACCAAGAGACCCAGTACTTC. Its protein is CASTIRTDQETQYF.

The chain is built from TRBV23-1 and TRBJ1-5; the D gene is possibly TRBD1 (6 bases). TRBV23-1 is annotated as an ORF whose role is uncertain. Trimming took 7 bases from V and 0 from J, leaving 16 bases between them. CDR3 size: 16 residues. CDR3: CASIRGQCYSNQPQHF. The CDR3 nucleotides are TGCGCCAGCATCCGAGGACAGTGCTATAGCAATCAGCCCCAGCATTTT.